Following are 26 T cell receptor beta chains from one sample sequenced in a study of cytomegalovirus exposure and HLA in healthy donors. The PCR made use of 60 Vbeta and 13 Jbeta primers. Clones were read by immunoSEQ multiplex PCR, and TCRdb kept only the in-frame ones, dropping some. The table has 200,000 to 250,000 clones, roughly 80% seen once; the top ten hold 15% to 18%. Sequencing was carried out using PBMCs. All receptors derive from a middle-aged man in good health and CMV-seronegative.

V usage is TRBV9 and J usage is TRBJ1-6; D may be TRBD1 (6 bases). This CDR3 has 14 residues. Per the germline V gene, CDR1 is SGDLS and CDR2 is YYNGEE. The germline V and J ends were trimmed by 3 bases and 6 bases, with 10 bases remaining between them. The CDR3 coding sequence is TGTGCCAGCAGCGCCACAGGGCTTAATTCACCCCTCCACTTT. Its protein product is CASSATGLNSPLHF.

The V gene is TRBV18, the J gene TRBJ1-5; D uncertain. This CDR3 contains 15 residues. Trimming took 5 bases from V and 3 from J, leaving 14 bases between them. Per the germline V gene, CDR1 is KGHSH and CDR2 is LQKENI. CDR3 in DNA: TGTGCCAGCTCAGACGACATCAGTGACAATCAGCCCCAGCATTTT. It specifies CASSDDISDNQPQHF.

This clone was found once. CDR3 in DNA: TGTGCCACCAGGACAGGGGAAACCGGGGAGCTGTTTTTT. Translating gives CATRTGETGELFF. The V call is TRBV7-7, the J call TRBJ2-2; 9 bases fit TRBD1. The length of the CDR3 is 13 residues. After removal of 10 bases from V and 5 bases from J, the junction contained 5 bases not matched to a gene. From germline, CDR1 is SSHAT and CDR2 FNYEAQ (reference sequence). The whole variable domain, remainder taken from reference TRBV7-7 and TRBJ2-2, is GAGVSQSPRYKVTKRGQDVTLRCDPISSHATLYWYQQALGQGPEFLTYFNYEAQPDKSGLPSDRFSAERPEGSISTLTIQRTEQRDSAMYRCATRTGETGELFFGEGSRLTVL.

The rearrangement joins TRBV6-1 to TRBJ2-5; D is perhaps TRBD2 (6 bases). Trimming took off 4 bases at V and 0 bases at J, with 18 bases between the two ends. Germline CDR1 and CDR2: MNHNS and SASEGT. The CDR3 spans 17 residues. The DNA of the CDR3 is TGTGCCAGCAGTGCTGTTTTGCGGGGCAGGTACCAAGAGACCCAGTACTTC. This gives the protein CASSAVLRGRYQETQYF.

This clone showed up just a few times. The rearrangement joins TRBV6-5 to TRBJ1-5; weak D call: TRBD1 (5 bases). Germline CDR1 MNHEY, CDR2 SVGAGI. V lost 6 bases and J 7 bases, leaving 13 bases between the germline ends. The CDR3 runs to 13 residues. CDR3 sequence (DNA): TGTGCCAGCAGGATCCGGGGGGGACAGCCCCAGCATTTT. Encoded protein: CASRIRGGQPQHF.

The CDR3 nucleotides read TGTGCCATGCGGACAGAAACAGTCACAGATACGCAGTATTTT. It is translated as CAMRTETVTDTQYF. This chain connects TRBV10-3 to TRBJ2-3; weak D call: TRBD1 (6 bases). The CDR3 runs to 14 residues. V was pared by 9 bases and J by 2 bases, with 15 bases between. The V gene's germline CDR1 is ENHRY and CDR2 SYGVKD.

The gene calls are TRBV6-1 and TRBJ2-7; unclear D gene. CDR3 length: 14 amino acids. Trimming took 0 bases from V and 5 from J, leaving 11 bases between them. Germline lookup yields CDR1 MNHNS and CDR2 SASEGT. The CDR3 loop reads CASSEAASRNEQYF. For the CDR3, the DNA is TGTGCCAGCAGTGAAGCGGCCTCCCGAAACGAGCAGTACTTC.

The genes are TRBV5-6 and TRBJ1-5, with D perhaps TRBD1 (5 bases). This CDR3 has 13 amino acids. V lost 2 bases and J lost 6, with 9 bases in between. The germline gives CDR1 SGHDT, CDR2 YYEEEE. CDR3 DNA: TGTGCCAGCAGCTTTTGGGGGGGTCAGCCCCAGCATTTT. Its translation: CASSFWGGQPQHF.

This clone was counted only a few times. The genes are TRBV19 and TRBJ2-4; the D gene is possibly TRBD2 (5 bases). This CDR3 has 17 amino acids. Trimming removed 0 bases from V and 0 bases from J, with 12 bases in between. Germline assignment: CDR1 LNHDA and CDR2 SQIVND (reference sequence). For the CDR3, the DNA is TGTGCCAGTAGTATAGATTGGAGGAGCCTAGCCAAAAACATTCAGTACTTC. This encodes CASSIDWRSLAKNIQYF.

The chain uses TRBV5-1 and TRBJ2-1, with 10 bases matching TRBD2. Germline V gene data show CDR1 as SGHRS and CDR2 as YFSETQ. Trimming cost V 4 bases and J 5 bases; bases outside gene matches: 12. This CDR3 is 17 amino acids long. CDR3 in amino acids: CASSATASGGLDNEQFF. Here the CDR3 DNA reads TGCGCCAGCAGCGCGACGGCTAGCGGGGGCCTCGACAATGAGCAGTTCTTC.

The chain combines TRBV6-1 with TRBJ2-1; 7 positions match TRBD1. The CDR3 covers 13 residues. V was pared by 7 bases and J by 5 bases, with 5 bases of the junction left unmatched. CDR1 and CDR2 from the germline V gene are MNHNS and SASEGT. The CDR3 DNA is TGTGCCAGCACCTTACAGGGGAACAATGAGCAGTTCTTC. Translated: CASTLQGNNEQFF.

This clone was found once. The genes are TRBV4-1 and TRBJ1-6; no reliable D call. Germline V gives CDR1 MGHRA, CDR2 YSYEKL. Trimming pared 0 bases from V and 9 bases from J, leaving 12 bases between. The CDR3 contains 15 residues. CDR3 coding DNA: TGCGCCAGCAGCCAAGAGCGGGTTACTGGTTCACCCCTCCACTTT. Translated, it gives CASSQERVTGSPLHF.

The chain uses TRBV19 and TRBJ1-2; no definite D call. The CDR3 spans 13 residues. V was clipped by 3 bases and J by 7 bases, with 12 bases between them. The germline V gene has CDR1 LNHDA and CDR2 SQIVND (reference sequence). The CDR3 region is CASSIRDFAGYTF. Here the CDR3 DNA reads TGTGCCAGTAGTATCCGGGATTTTGCTGGCTACACCTTC.

This clone was detected a few times. The J gene is TRBJ1-1, the V gene TRBV6-6, with TRBD1 matching 10 bases. Germline V gene lookup returns CDR1 MNHNY and CDR2 SVGAGI (reference sequence). Germline trimming cut 4 bases from V and 5 bases from J; bases unmatched to any gene: 10. The CDR3 is made up of 16 amino acids. The CDR3 sequence: CASSSRRPGQGTEAFF. CDR3 coding DNA: TGTGCCAGCAGTTCGCGTCGTCCGGGACAGGGGACTGAAGCTTTCTTT.

The J gene is TRBJ1-1, the V gene TRBV5-1; weak D call: TRBD1 (6 bases). Germline CDR1 SGHRS, CDR2 YFSETQ. V lost 2 bases to trimming and J lost 3 bases, with 14 bases between them. The CDR3 has 15 residues. In nucleotides, the CDR3 is TGCGCCAGCAGCTTTGGGGGCACCGGGGACACTGAAGCTTTCTTT. This gives the protein CASSFGGTGDTEAFF.

The chain carries TRBV15 and TRBJ1-6; TRBD1 agrees at 9 bases. CDR1 is LNHNV and CDR2 is YYDKDF in the germline V gene (reference sequence). Trimming at V came to 3 bases and at J to 10 bases, leaving 7 bases not matched to a gene. This CDR3 spans 15 amino acids. The CDR3 spells CATSRGDRVVSPLHF. CDR3 coding DNA: TGTGCCACCAGCAGGGGGGACAGGGTGGTGTCACCCCTCCACTTT.

The chain couples TRBV18 to TRBJ1-2; maybe TRBD1 (5 bases). Germline loops: CDR1 KGHSH, CDR2 LQKENI. V was pared by 2 bases and J by 8 bases, with 15 bases between. The CDR3 runs 14 residues. The CDR3 sequence is CASSPARQGWGYTF. The DNA for the CDR3 is TGTGCCAGCTCACCAGCCCGGCAGGGCTGGGGCTACACCTTC. Supplemented by reference TRBV18 and TRBJ1-2, the full variable domain reads NAGVMQNPRHLVRRRGQEARLRCSPMKGHSHVYWYRQLPEEGLKFMVYLQKENIIDESGMPKERFSAEFPKEGPSILRIQQVVRGDSAAYFCASSPARQGWGYTFGSGTRLTVV.

The V gene is TRBV6-1, the J gene TRBJ1-2, with D perhaps TRBD1 (6 bases). Per the germline V gene, CDR1 is MNHNS and CDR2 is SASEGT. This CDR3 is built from 15 residues. The germline V and J ends were trimmed by 6 bases and 5 bases, with 19 bases remaining between them. CDR3 loop: CASSLRYDRSYGYTF. The CDR3 DNA reads as TGTGCCAGCAGCCTCAGATACGACAGGAGTTATGGCTACACCTTC.

This chain connects TRBV30 to TRBJ1-4, with D perhaps matching TRBD1 (5 bases). In germline, CDR1 is GTSNPN, CDR2 SVGIG (reference sequence). Trimming took 7 bases from V and 5 from J, leaving 14 bases between them. This CDR3 contains 13 residues. The CDR3 DNA reads as TGTGCCTATGAACAGGCAAACAATGAAAAACTGTTTTTT. This gives the protein CAYEQANNEKLFF.

V and J are TRBV28 and TRBJ2-3; D remains ambiguous. Per germline, CDR1 MDHEN and CDR2 SYDVKM. The CDR3 loop spans 14 amino acids. Trimming removed 3 bases from V and 0 bases from J, with 7 bases in between. The CDR3 nucleotides are TGTGCCAGCAGTTTTAGTCCTAGCACAGATACGCAGTATTTT. Encoded protein: CASSFSPSTDTQYF.

The chain recombines TRBV5-6 with TRBJ2-3; D might be TRBD2 (6 bases). The germline V and J ends were trimmed by 3 bases and 5 bases, with 13 bases remaining between them. Germline CDR1 reads SGHDT; CDR2 reads YYEEEE. This CDR3 comprises 14 residues. The chain's CDR3 is CASSSERAKDTQYF. DNA for the CDR3: TGTGCCAGCAGCTCCGAGCGGGCGAAAGATACGCAGTATTTT. The complete variable domain, with remaining parts taken from reference TRBV5-6 and TRBJ2-3, reads DAGVTQSPTHLIKTRGQQVTLRCSPKSGHDTVSWYQQALGQGPQFIFQYYEEEERQRGNFPDRFSGHQFPNYSSELNVNALLLGDSALYLCASSSERAKDTQYFGPGTRLTVL.

The rearrangement joins TRBV27 to TRBJ2-1; D remains ambiguous. This CDR3 has 16 amino acids. Germline V lookup: CDR1 MNHEY, CDR2 SMNVEV (reference sequence). V was clipped by 2 bases and J by 9 bases, with 20 bases between them. This chain's CDR3 is CASSLTSLPSRGEQFF. CDR3 bases: TGTGCCAGCAGTTTAACAAGTCTTCCCAGCAGAGGTGAGCAGTTCTTC.

V gene TRBV5-1 combines with J gene TRBJ2-2; 8 nucleotides align to TRBD1. CDR3 length: 14 residues. Looked up from germline, CDR1 is SGHRS and CDR2 is YFSETQ. The junction had 2 bases not matched to a gene; V was cut back by 3 bases and J by 4 bases. The CDR3 protein is CASSSGQGTGELFF. CDR3 DNA: TGCGCCAGCAGCTCAGGACAGGGCACCGGGGAGCTGTTTTTT.

The V and J genes are TRBV4-2 and TRBJ2-3; 14 nucleotides match TRBD2. This CDR3 has 18 amino acids. V was pared by 6 bases and J by 3 bases, with 11 bases of the junction left unmatched. Germline CDR1 LGHNA, CDR2 YNFKEQ. This CDR3 reads CASSYGTSGGLRTDTQYF. The CDR3 DNA is TGTGCCAGCAGTTATGGGACTAGCGGGGGCCTCCGGACAGATACGCAGTATTTT.

The V and J genes are TRBV20-1 and TRBJ2-2; D unresolved. The V gene lost 5 bases and the J gene lost 7 bases, with 8 bases spanning the gap. Germline CDR1 reads DFQATT; CDR2 reads SNEGSKA (reference sequence). The CDR3 is 11 residues long. This CDR3 reads CSADIIGELFF. As DNA, the CDR3 is TGCAGTGCTGACATCATCGGGGAGCTGTTTTTT.

CDR3 in DNA: TGTGCCAGCAGCCAAGATGCGGGGCTAGCGGGAGTAGCAGAGACCCAGTACTTC. It encodes CASSQDAGLAGVAETQYF. V is TRBV4-2 and J is TRBJ2-5; 10 nucleotides align to TRBD2. The germline V gene has CDR1 LGHNA and CDR2 YNFKEQ. Losses at the gene ends were 0 bases for V and 4 bases for J; bases not matched to a gene: 11. The CDR3 contains 18 residues.